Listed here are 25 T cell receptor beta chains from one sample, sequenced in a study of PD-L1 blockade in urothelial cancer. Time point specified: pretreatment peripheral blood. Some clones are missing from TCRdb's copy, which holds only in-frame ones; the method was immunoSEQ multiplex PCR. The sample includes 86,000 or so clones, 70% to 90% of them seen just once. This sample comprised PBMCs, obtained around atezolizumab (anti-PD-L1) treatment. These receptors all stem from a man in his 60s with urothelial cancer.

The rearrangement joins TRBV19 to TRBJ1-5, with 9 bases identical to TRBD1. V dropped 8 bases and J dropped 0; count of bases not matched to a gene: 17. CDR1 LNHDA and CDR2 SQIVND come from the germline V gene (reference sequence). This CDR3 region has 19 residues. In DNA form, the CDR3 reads TGTGCCAGTTCTCCCAGACCGGGACAGGGAGGGGGTAGCAATCAGCCCCAGCATTTT. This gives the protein CASSPRPGQGGGSNQPQHF. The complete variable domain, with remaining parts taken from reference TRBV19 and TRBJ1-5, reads DGGITQSPKYLFRKEGQNVTLSCEQNLNHDAMYWYRQDPGQGLRLIYYSQIVNDFQKGDIAEGYSVSREKKESFPLTVTSAQKNPTAFYLCASSPRPGQGGGSNQPQHFGDGTRLSIL.

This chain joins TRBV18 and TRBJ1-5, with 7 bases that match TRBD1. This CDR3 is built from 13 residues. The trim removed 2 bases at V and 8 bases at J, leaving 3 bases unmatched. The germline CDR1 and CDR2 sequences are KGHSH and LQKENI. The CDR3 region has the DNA TGTGCCAGCTCACCAGACAGGGTAAAGCCCCAGCATTTT. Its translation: CASSPDRVKPQHF.

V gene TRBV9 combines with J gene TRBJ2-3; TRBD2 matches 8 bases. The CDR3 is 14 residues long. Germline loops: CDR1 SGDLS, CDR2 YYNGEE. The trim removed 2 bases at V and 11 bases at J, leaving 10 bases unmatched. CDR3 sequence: CASSVESLAGLQYF. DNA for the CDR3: TGTGCCAGCAGCGTCGAGTCCCTAGCGGGTTTGCAGTATTTT.

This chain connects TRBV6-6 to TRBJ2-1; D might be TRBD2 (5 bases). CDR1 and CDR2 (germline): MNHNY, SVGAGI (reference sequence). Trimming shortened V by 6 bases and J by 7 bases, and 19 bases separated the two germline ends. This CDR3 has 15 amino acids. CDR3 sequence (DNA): TGTGCCAGCAGGCAGCGGAGACCCCTCGGGAATGAGCAGTTCTTC. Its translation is CASRQRRPLGNEQFF.

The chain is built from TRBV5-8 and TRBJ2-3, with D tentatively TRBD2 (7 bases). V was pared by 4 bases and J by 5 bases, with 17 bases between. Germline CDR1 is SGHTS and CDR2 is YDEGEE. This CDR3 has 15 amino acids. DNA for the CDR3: TGTGCCAGCAGCAAACGGGGGGCCTCCCGAGATACGCAGTATTTT. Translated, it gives CASSKRGASRDTQYF. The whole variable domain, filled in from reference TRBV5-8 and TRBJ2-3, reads EAGVTQSPTHLIKTRGQQATLRCSPISGHTSVYWYQQALGLGLQFLLWYDEGEERNRGNFPPRFSGRQFPNYSSELNVNALELEDSALYLCASSKRGASRDTQYFGPGTRLTVL.

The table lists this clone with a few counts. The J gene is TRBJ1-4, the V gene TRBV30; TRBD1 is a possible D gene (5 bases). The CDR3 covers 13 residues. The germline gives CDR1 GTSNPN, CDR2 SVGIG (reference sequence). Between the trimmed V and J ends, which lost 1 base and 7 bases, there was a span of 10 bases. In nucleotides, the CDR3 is TGTGCCTGGAGTGCGGGGGAGCGTGAAAAACTGTTTTTT. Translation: CAWSAGEREKLFF.

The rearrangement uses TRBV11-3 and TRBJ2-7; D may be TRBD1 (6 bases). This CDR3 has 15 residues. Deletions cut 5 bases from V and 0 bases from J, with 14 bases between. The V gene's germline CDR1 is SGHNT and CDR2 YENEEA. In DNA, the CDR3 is TGTGCCAGCAGCCCGCTCACAGGGAGCTCCTACGAGCAGTACTTC. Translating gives CASSPLTGSSYEQYF. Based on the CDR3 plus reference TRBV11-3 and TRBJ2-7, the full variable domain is EAGVVQSPRYKIIEKKQPVAFWCNPISGHNTLYWYLQNLGQGPELLIRYENEEAVDDSQLPKDRFSAERLKGVDSTLKIQPAELGDSAVYLCASSPLTGSSYEQYFGPGTRLTVT.

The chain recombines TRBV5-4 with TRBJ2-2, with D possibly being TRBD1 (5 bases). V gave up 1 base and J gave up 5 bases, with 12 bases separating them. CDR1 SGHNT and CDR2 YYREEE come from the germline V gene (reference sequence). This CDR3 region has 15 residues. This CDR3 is CASSLIGVTTGELFF. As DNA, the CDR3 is TGTGCCAGCAGCTTGATAGGGGTAACGACCGGGGAGCTGTTTTTT.

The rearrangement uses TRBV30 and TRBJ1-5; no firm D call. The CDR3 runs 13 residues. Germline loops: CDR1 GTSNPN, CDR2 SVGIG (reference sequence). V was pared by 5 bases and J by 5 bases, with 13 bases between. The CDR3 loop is CAWGREPHQPQHF. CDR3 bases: TGTGCCTGGGGGAGGGAGCCCCATCAGCCCCAGCATTTT.

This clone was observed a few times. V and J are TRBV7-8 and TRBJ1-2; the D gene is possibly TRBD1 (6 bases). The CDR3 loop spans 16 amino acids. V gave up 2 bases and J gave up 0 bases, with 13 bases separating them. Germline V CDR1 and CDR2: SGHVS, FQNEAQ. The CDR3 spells CASSLSLRGANYGYTF. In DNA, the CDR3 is TGTGCCAGCAGCTTATCGCTCAGGGGCGCTAACTATGGCTACACCTTC.

The CDR3 sequence is CASSPRGLAGGKQFF. The CDR3 bases are TGTGCCAGCAGCCCCCGGGGACTAGCGGGGGGGAAGCAGTTCTTC. The V call is TRBV7-8, the J call TRBJ2-1; 16 nucleotides agree with TRBD2. This CDR3 is built from 15 residues. The V and J ends lost 5 bases and 11 bases, in that order; junction bases with no gene match: 6. Germline-derived CDR1 and CDR2 are SGHVS and FQNEAQ.

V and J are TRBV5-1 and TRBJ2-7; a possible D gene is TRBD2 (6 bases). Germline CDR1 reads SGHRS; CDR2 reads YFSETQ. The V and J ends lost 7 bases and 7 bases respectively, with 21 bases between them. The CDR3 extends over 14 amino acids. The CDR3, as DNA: TGCGCCAGCTCAGGGACGGCGGGGTTGAGGGAGCAGTACTTC. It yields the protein CASSGTAGLREQYF.

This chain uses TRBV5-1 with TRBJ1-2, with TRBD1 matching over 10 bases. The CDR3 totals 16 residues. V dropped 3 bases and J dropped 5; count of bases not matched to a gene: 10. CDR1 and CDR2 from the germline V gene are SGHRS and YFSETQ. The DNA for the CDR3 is TGCGCCAGCAGCTCTCGACAGGGGGCGACGGGGTATGGCTACACCTTC. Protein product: CASSSRQGATGYGYTF.

The CDR3 loop reads CASSKGARRTEQFF. The CDR3 region has the DNA TGTGCCAGCAGCAAGGGGGCCCGGAGGACTGAGCAGTTCTTC. V and J are TRBV5-6 and TRBJ2-1; the match to TRBD1 covers 7 bases. The CDR3 is 14 residues long. Unmatched junction bases numbered 10, after V lost 4 bases and J lost 9 bases. Germline loops: CDR1 SGHDT, CDR2 YYEEEE.

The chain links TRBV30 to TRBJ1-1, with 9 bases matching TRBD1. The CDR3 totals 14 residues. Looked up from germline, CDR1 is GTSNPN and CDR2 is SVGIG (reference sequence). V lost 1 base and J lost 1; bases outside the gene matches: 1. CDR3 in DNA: TGTGCCTGGAGTGGGGGACAGGGGAACACTGAAGCTTTCTTT. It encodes CAWSGGQGNTEAFF.

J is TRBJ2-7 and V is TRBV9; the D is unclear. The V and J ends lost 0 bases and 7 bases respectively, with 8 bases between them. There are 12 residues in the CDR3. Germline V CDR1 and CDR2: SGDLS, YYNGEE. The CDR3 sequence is CASSVGSREQYF. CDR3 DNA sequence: TGTGCCAGCAGCGTAGGTTCCCGGGAGCAGTACTTC.

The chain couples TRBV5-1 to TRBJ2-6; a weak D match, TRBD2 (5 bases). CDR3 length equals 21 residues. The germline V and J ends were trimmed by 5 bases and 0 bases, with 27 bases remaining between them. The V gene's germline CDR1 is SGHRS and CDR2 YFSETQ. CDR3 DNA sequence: TGCGCCAGCAGTTATCAAGGCATAAGGCCAACTAGTAGCTCTGGGGCCAACGTCCTGACTTTC. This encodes CASSYQGIRPTSSSGANVLTF.

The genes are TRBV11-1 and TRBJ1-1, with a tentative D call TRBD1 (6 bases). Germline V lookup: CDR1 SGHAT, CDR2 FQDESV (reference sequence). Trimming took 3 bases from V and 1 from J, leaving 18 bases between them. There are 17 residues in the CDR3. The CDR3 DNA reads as TGTGCCAGCAGCTTGGGATTGTGGGCGACAGGGAACACTGAAGCTTTCTTT. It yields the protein CASSLGLWATGNTEAFF.

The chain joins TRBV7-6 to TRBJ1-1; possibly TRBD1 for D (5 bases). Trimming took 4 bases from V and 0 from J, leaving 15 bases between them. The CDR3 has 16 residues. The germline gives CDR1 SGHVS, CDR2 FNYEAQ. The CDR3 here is CASSSRREGMNTEAFF. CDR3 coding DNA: TGTGCCAGCAGCTCACGGCGGGAGGGGATGAACACTGAAGCTTTCTTT.

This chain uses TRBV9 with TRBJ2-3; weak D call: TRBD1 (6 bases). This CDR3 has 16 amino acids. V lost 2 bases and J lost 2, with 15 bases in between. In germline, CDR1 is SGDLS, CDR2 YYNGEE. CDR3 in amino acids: CASSVGQIRITDTQYF. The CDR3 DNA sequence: TGTGCCAGCAGCGTCGGACAGATACGAATCACAGATACGCAGTATTTT. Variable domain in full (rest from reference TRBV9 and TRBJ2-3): DSGVTQTPKHLITATGQRVTLRCSPRSGDLSVYWYQQSLDQGLQFLIQYYNGEERAKGNILERFSAQQFPDLHSELNLSSLELGDSALYFCASSVGQIRITDTQYFGPGTRLTVL.

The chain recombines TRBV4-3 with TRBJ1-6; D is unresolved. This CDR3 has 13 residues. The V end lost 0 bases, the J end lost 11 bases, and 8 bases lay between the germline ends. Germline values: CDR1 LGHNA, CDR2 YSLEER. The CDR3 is CASSQDLTPPLHF. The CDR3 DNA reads TGCGCCAGCAGCCAAGATCTTACTCCACCCCTCCACTTT.

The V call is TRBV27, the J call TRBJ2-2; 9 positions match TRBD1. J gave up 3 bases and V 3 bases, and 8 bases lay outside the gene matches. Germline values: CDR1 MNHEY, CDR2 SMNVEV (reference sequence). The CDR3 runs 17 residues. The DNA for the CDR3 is TGTGCCAGCAGTTTTATTGGACAGGGGCTCGACACCGGGGAGCTGTTTTTT. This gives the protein CASSFIGQGLDTGELFF.

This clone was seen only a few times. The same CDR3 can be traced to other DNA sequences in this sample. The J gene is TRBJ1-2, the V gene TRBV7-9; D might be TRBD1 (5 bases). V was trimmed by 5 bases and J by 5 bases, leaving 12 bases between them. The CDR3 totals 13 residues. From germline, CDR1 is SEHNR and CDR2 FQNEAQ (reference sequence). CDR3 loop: CASSPGADYGYTF. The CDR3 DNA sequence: TGTGCCAGCAGCCCTGGGGCCGATTATGGCTACACCTTC.

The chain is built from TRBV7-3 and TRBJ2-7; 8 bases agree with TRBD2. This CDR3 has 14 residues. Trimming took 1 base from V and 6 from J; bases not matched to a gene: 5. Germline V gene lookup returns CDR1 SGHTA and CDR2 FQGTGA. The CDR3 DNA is TGTGCCAGCAGCTTAATAAGCGGGGGCGGCGAGCAGTACTTC. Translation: CASSLISGGGEQYF.

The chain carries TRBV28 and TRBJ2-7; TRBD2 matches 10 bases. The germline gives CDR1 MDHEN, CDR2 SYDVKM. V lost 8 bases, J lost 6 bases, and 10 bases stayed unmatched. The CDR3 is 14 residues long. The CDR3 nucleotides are TGTGCCAGCGTGATGGCTAGCGGGAGTCGCGAGCAGTACTTC. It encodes CASVMASGSREQYF.